The 16 T cell receptor beta chains presented below share a single source sample, sequenced in a study of control samples from healthy donors and cancer patients. The protocol was immunoSEQ multiplex PCR, while the TCRdb copy is restricted to in-frame clones and leaves out a portion. The sample records about 140,000 clones, 92% being singletons. Sample: blood. The receptors were gathered from a young man in good health.

The chain carries TRBV15 and TRBJ2-3; weak D call: TRBD2 (6 bases). Germline CDR1 and CDR2: LNHNV and YYDKDF (reference sequence). Trimming left V 8 bases short and J 4 bases short, with 19 bases between. This CDR3 spans 15 amino acids. CDR3 bases: TGTGCCACCGAAGAGACTCTAGCGAAGGCAGATACGCAGTATTTT. This translates into CATEETLAKADTQYF.

V and J are TRBV27 and TRBJ2-1, with D tentatively TRBD2 (6 bases). Trimming stripped 6 bases from V and 8 bases from J, with 14 bases between. CDR1 MNHEY and CDR2 SMNVEV come from the germline V gene (reference sequence). The length of the CDR3 is 13 residues. The CDR3 sequence: CASSLGTSYEQFF. The CDR3 nucleotides read TGTGCCAGCAGCCTCGGGACTTCTTATGAGCAGTTCTTC.

This rearrangement joins TRBV19 to TRBJ2-2; a possible D gene is TRBD2 (6 bases). V lost 8 bases and J lost 6, with 19 bases in between. The CDR3 is made up of 15 amino acids. Germline CDR1 reads LNHDA; CDR2 reads SQIVND (reference sequence). The CDR3 sequence is CASGGIGLGAGELFF. The CDR3 DNA reads as TGTGCCAGTGGGGGGATAGGTCTTGGGGCCGGGGAGCTGTTTTTT.

The V and J genes are TRBV30 and TRBJ1-1; tentatively, D is TRBD1 (5 bases). The CDR3 is 14 amino acids. Trimming took 0 bases from V and 7 from J, leaving 15 bases between them. Germline V gene data show CDR1 as GTSNPN and CDR2 as SVGIG (reference sequence). The CDR3, as DNA: TGTGCCTGGAGTGTCCGGGCAGGGATCGTTGAAGCTTTCTTT. Translating it yields CAWSVRAGIVEAFF. Variable domain in full (rest from reference TRBV30 and TRBJ1-1): SQTIHQWPATLVQPVGSPLSLECTVEGTSNPNLYWYRQAAGRGLQLLFYSVGIGQISSEVPQNLSASRPQDRQFILSSKKLLLSDSGFYLCAWSVRAGIVEAFFGQGTRLTVV.

The chain has TRBV9 and TRBJ1-1; D is possibly TRBD1 (6 bases). The germline gives CDR1 SGDLS, CDR2 YYNGEE. Trimming left V 0 bases short and J 8 bases short, with 17 bases between. The CDR3 runs 15 residues. CDR3 sequence reads: CASSVGITDRREAFF. CDR3 DNA: TGTGCCAGCAGCGTAGGAATAACGGACAGACGAGAAGCTTTCTTT.

The V gene is TRBV5-8, the J gene TRBJ2-1; 7 bases are a match to TRBD1. The CDR3 consists of 13 residues. The junction had 5 bases not matched to a gene; V was cut back by 5 bases and J by 6 bases. CDR1 and CDR2 (germline): SGHTS, YDEGEE. The CDR3 nucleotides read TGTGCCAGCAGATGGACAGGAATCAATGAGCAGTTCTTC. Translation gives CASRWTGINEQFF. Full variable domain (rest looked up from reference TRBV5-8 and TRBJ2-1): EAGVTQSPTHLIKTRGQQATLRCSPISGHTSVYWYQQALGLGLQFLLWYDEGEERNRGNFPPRFSGRQFPNYSSELNVNALELEDSALYLCASRWTGINEQFFGPGTRLTVL.

The chain's CDR3 is CASSYSPRPGREEQYF. DNA for the CDR3: TGTGCCAGCAGTTACTCCCCCCGTCCGGGACGGGAAGAGCAGTACTTC. This chain links TRBV6-5 with TRBJ2-7, with D perhaps being TRBD1 or TRBD2 (5 bases each). Germline CDR1 reads MNHEY; CDR2 reads SVGAGI. The CDR3 totals 16 residues. V lost 0 bases and J lost 7, with 19 bases in between.

The chain combines TRBV7-9 with TRBJ1-5; D remains ambiguous. Germline loops: CDR1 SEHNR, CDR2 FQNEAQ (reference sequence). Trimming removed 3 bases at V and 0 bases at J, with 0 bases between. The CDR3 contains 12 residues. CDR3: CASSFSNQPQHF. DNA for the CDR3: TGTGCCAGCAGCTTTAGCAATCAGCCCCAGCATTTT.

The chain combines TRBV28 with TRBJ2-2; no clear D gene. The CDR3 has 15 residues. The ends were cut back, 5 bases at V and 1 base at J, with 11 bases in the middle. Germline loops: CDR1 MDHEN, CDR2 SYDVKM. CDR3 sequence: CASSAVDRNTGELFF. CDR3 sequence (DNA): TGTGCCAGCAGTGCGGTTGATCGGAACACCGGGGAGCTGTTTTTT.

This clone was picked up one time. The rearrangement links TRBV7-9 to TRBJ2-2, with 7 bases aligning to TRBD1. The germline V gene has CDR1 SEHNR and CDR2 FQNEAQ (reference sequence). V was clipped by 10 bases and J by 7 bases; unmatched bases: 15. The CDR3 loop spans 15 amino acids. CDR3 in DNA: TGTGCCACCCTTGGGGAAGGGGGCAAAGTCGGGGAGCTGTTTTTT. As protein: CATLGEGGKVGELFF.

The genes are TRBV4-3 and TRBJ2-7, with D possibly TRBD1 on 6 matching bases. Germline V CDR1 and CDR2: LGHNA, YSLEER. V was pared by 1 base and J by 2 bases, with 12 bases between. The CDR3 totals 15 residues. The CDR3 DNA reads as TGCGCCAGCAGCCAAGCCACTGGACAGCCCTACGAGCAGTACTTC. This encodes CASSQATGQPYEQYF.

The chain's CDR3 is CASSLVLTSATSYNEQFF. CDR3 DNA: TGTGCCAGCAGCTTAGTACTGACTAGCGCCACCTCCTACAATGAGCAGTTCTTC. V usage is TRBV7-6 and J usage is TRBJ2-1; 8 bases match TRBD2. The CDR3 length is 18 residues. With 1 base clipped from V and 0 bases from J, the junction kept 8 bases outside the gene matches. Looked up from germline, CDR1 is SGHVS and CDR2 is FNYEAQ.

The chain combines TRBV11-3 with TRBJ2-2; D is perhaps TRBD1 (6 bases). The germline V gene has CDR1 SGHNT and CDR2 YENEEA. The CDR3 totals 14 residues. V was pared by 2 bases and J by 5 bases, with 9 bases between. The CDR3 DNA follows: TGTGCCAGCAGCTTAAACAGGGTTACCGGGGAGCTGTTTTTT. Protein product: CASSLNRVTGELFF. The complete variable domain, with remaining parts taken from reference TRBV11-3 and TRBJ2-2, reads EAGVVQSPRYKIIEKKQPVAFWCNPISGHNTLYWYLQNLGQGPELLIRYENEEAVDDSQLPKDRFSAERLKGVDSTLKIQPAELGDSAVYLCASSLNRVTGELFFGEGSRLTVL.

This clone was detected only once. This chain uses TRBV3-1 (or the pseudogene TRBV3-2) with TRBJ2-4; D unresolved. This CDR3 has 17 residues. The germline V gene has CDR1 LGHDT and CDR2 YNNKEL (reference sequence). V lost 0 bases and J 4 bases, leaving 16 bases between the germline ends. CDR3 protein: CASSQDPGPGGKNIQYF. CDR3 sequence (DNA): TGTGCCAGCAGCCAAGATCCCGGACCCGGTGGGAAAAACATTCAGTACTTC.

The chain couples TRBV6-2 or TRBV6-3 to TRBJ1-5, with 7 bases matching TRBD1. The germline V gene encodes CDR1 MNHEY and CDR2 SVGEGT. Trimming at V came to 2 bases and at J to 10 bases, leaving 11 bases not matched to a gene. This CDR3 has 15 residues. CDR3 sequence (DNA): TGTGCCAGCAGTTACAGCGGAGGGGGCAGATATCCCCAGCATTTT. Protein sequence: CASSYSGGGRYPQHF.

This chain links TRBV19 with TRBJ1-5, with D tentatively TRBD1 (5 bases). CDR3 size: 17 residues. Trimming removed 4 bases from V and 0 bases from J, with 16 bases in between. Germline lookup yields CDR1 LNHDA and CDR2 SQIVND (reference sequence). Here the CDR3 reads CASSTLMTEHSNQPQHF. Written as DNA, the CDR3 is TGTGCCAGTAGTACCCTCATGACAGAGCATAGCAATCAGCCCCAGCATTTT.